These 30 T cell receptor beta chains were sequenced from one sample in a study of Ad26.COV2.S vaccination and SARS-CoV-2 variants. This table comes from immunoSEQ multiplex PCR, and its TCRdb copy is limited to in-frame clones, with some not included. The table lists some 460,000 clones, approximately 90% of them singletons. Treatment: roughly 20 received Ad26.COV2.S at low or high dose, single or two shots; 5 received placebo; per-sample allocation not given. Vaccine and placebo recipients were sampled on day 63 after the first injection. Sequenced material: peripheral blood, taken in a trial of Ad26.COV2.S vaccine versus placebo. The receptors come from a person between 18 and 65 years old who received the Ad26.COV2.S COVID-19 vaccine or a placebo.

The chain has TRBV6-4 and TRBJ2-1; maybe TRBD2 (6 bases). V lost 3 bases and J lost 10, with 25 bases in between. Germline CDR1 is MRHNA and CDR2 is SNTAGT. The length of the CDR3 is 17 residues. The chain's CDR3 is CASSESPTGTGALEQFF. In nucleotides, the CDR3 is TGTGCCAGCAGTGAGTCCCCCACCGGGACTGGGGCGTTGGAGCAGTTCTTC.

The V call is TRBV9, the J call TRBJ1-1; D is ambiguous. The CDR3 covers 13 residues. The V and J ends lost 0 bases and 3 bases respectively, with 6 bases between them. Germline CDR1 SGDLS, CDR2 YYNGEE. As DNA, the CDR3 is TGTGCCAGCAGCGTAGGGATTGACACTGAAGCTTTCTTT. This gives the protein CASSVGIDTEAFF.

In its sample, this clone was seen a few times. This rearrangement joins TRBV11-2 to TRBJ1-6; D is uncertain. Germline V gene data show CDR1 as SGHAT and CDR2 as FQNNGV. This CDR3 is 14 amino acids long. V gave up 5 bases and J gave up 3 bases, with 8 bases separating them. Here the CDR3 DNA reads TGTGCCAGCAGCGGCCGCGGCTATAATTCACCCCTCCACTTT. This codes for CASSGRGYNSPLHF.

This chain connects TRBV9 to TRBJ1-2; possible D gene TRBD1, 6 bases. V was shortened by 3 bases and J by 2 bases, with 11 bases between the two germline ends. The CDR3 loop spans 14 amino acids. Germline CDR1 reads SGDLS; CDR2 reads YYNGEE. CDR3 residues: CASSGGQRNYGYTF. CDR3 coding DNA: TGTGCCAGCAGCGGAGGACAGAGAAACTATGGCTACACCTTC.

CDR3 coding DNA: TGTGCCAGCAGTGATAGGGTAGGGGGCCTTATTCATGAGCAGTTCTTC. Translated, it gives CASSDRVGGLIHEQFF. V is TRBV6-1 and J is TRBJ2-1, with TRBD1 identical over 7 bases. Per the germline V gene, CDR1 is MNHNS and CDR2 is SASEGT. Trimming removed 3 bases from V and 8 bases from J; junction bases left unmatched: 13. This CDR3 region has 16 residues.

The rearrangement joins TRBV5-6 to TRBJ1-5, with D uncertain. The CDR3 sequence is 16 residues long. V was trimmed by 0 bases and J by 5 bases, leaving 15 bases between them. The V gene's germline CDR1 is SGHDT and CDR2 YYEEEE. CDR3 nucleotide sequence: TGTGCCAGCAGCTTGGGACCGGGGAATGGCGATCAGCCCCAGCATTTT. It is translated as CASSLGPGNGDQPQHF.

This clone was seen only a few times. The V gene is TRBV14, the J gene TRBJ1-1; 8 bases are a match to TRBD1. The V gene end was trimmed by 6 bases and the J gene end by 1 base; junction bases not matched to a gene: 16. Germline assignment: CDR1 SGHDN and CDR2 FVKESK. The CDR3 runs 18 residues. CDR3 coding DNA: TGTGCCAGCAGTTACGGACAGGACAGGGTCGGGAAGAACACTGAAGCTTTCTTT. It yields the protein CASSYGQDRVGKNTEAFF.

The rearrangement links TRBV2 to TRBJ1-3; the D is unclear. Germline V gives CDR1 SNHLY, CDR2 FYNNEI. V lost 5 bases and J 4 bases, leaving 9 bases between the germline ends. CDR3 length: 13 amino acids. DNA for the CDR3: TGTGCCAGCAGTCCTCAAGGGGGAAACACCATATATTTT. This gives the protein CASSPQGGNTIYF.

The J gene is TRBJ2-6, the V gene TRBV6-1; D is unresolved. Germline V lookup: CDR1 MNHNS, CDR2 SASEGT. Trimming pared 8 bases from V and 0 bases from J, leaving 11 bases between. The CDR3 runs to 15 residues. The CDR3 region is CASVIRYSGANVLTF. CDR3 bases: TGTGCCAGCGTAATAAGATACTCTGGGGCCAACGTCCTGACTTTC.

The chain joins TRBV15 to TRBJ1-2, with D tentatively TRBD1 (6 bases). With 1 base removed from V and 8 bases from J, the gap between germline ends came to 11 bases. Germline lookup yields CDR1 LNHNV and CDR2 YYDKDF (reference sequence). This CDR3 has 13 amino acids. CDR3 sequence: CATSRAQGEGYTF. The CDR3 coding sequence is TGTGCCACCAGCAGAGCACAGGGTGAAGGCTACACCTTC.

This chain joins TRBV7-6 and TRBJ2-3; TRBD2 aligns across 10 bases. The trim removed 5 bases at V and 3 bases at J, leaving 8 bases unmatched. The germline CDR1 and CDR2 sequences are SGHVS and FNYEAQ. This CDR3 comprises 16 residues. The CDR3 loop reads CASSQPVTSGTDTQYF. DNA of the CDR3: TGTGCCAGCAGCCAACCAGTGACTAGCGGGACAGATACGCAGTATTTT.

The V call is TRBV7-3, the J call TRBJ2-2; 15 bases line up with TRBD2. Trimming cost V 4 bases and J 3 bases; bases outside gene matches: 9. Germline values: CDR1 SGHTA, CDR2 FQGTGA. This CDR3 region has 19 residues. CDR3 in DNA: TGTGCCAGCAGCTCTCCGGGACTAGCGGGGGGATTTGACACCGGGGAGCTGTTTTTT. Protein product: CASSSPGLAGGFDTGELFF.

The table lists this clone with a count of one. V gene TRBV9 combines with J gene TRBJ2-5, with a tentative D call TRBD2 (6 bases). The CDR3 consists of 16 residues. From germline, CDR1 is SGDLS and CDR2 YYNGEE. The V gene lost 3 bases and the J gene lost 5 bases, with 20 bases spanning the gap. For the CDR3, the DNA is TGTGCCAGCAGCGCGGGAGTGACGGACGAACTGGAGACCCAGTACTTC. Translated: CASSAGVTDELETQYF.

Written as DNA, the CDR3 is TGTGCCAGCAGCGCCGCAGGGGGGATTAAGGAAGCTTTCTTT. This codes for CASSAAGGIKEAFF. The chain has TRBV7-3 and TRBJ1-1, with 7 nucleotides matching TRBD1. V lost 5 bases and J lost 8; bases outside the gene matches: 11. The germline gives CDR1 SGHTA, CDR2 FQGTGA. The CDR3 runs 14 residues.

The chain carries TRBV7-2 and TRBJ2-5, with D hard to call. V lost 1 base and J 4 bases, leaving 7 bases between the germline ends. The CDR3 runs 13 residues. Germline V lookup: CDR1 SGHTA, CDR2 FQGNSA. The CDR3 spells CASSLGFRETQYF. In DNA form, the CDR3 reads TGTGCCAGCAGCTTAGGTTTCCGAGAGACCCAGTACTTC.

This chain connects TRBV9 to TRBJ2-1; D is possibly TRBD1 or TRBD2 (5 bases each). The CDR3 spans 14 residues. Germline V CDR1 and CDR2: SGDLS, YYNGEE. The V end lost 8 bases, the J end lost 7 bases, and 19 bases lay between the germline ends. The CDR3 sequence: CASSSKGTENEQFF. DNA of the CDR3: TGTGCCAGTAGCAGCAAGGGGACGGAGAATGAGCAGTTCTTC.

The rearrangement links TRBV28 to TRBJ2-7; TRBD1 might be the D (6 bases). Germline V gene sequence: CDR1 MDHEN, CDR2 SYDVKM. The CDR3 spans 16 residues. V dropped 3 bases and J dropped 0 bases, with 15 bases sitting between them. The CDR3 loop is CASSFGVGRGSYEQYF. The CDR3 DNA reads TGTGCCAGCAGTTTTGGGGTGGGCAGGGGCTCCTACGAGCAGTACTTC.

The V gene is TRBV5-1, the J gene TRBJ1-1; D is possibly TRBD1 (5 bases). Trimming removed 3 bases at V and 4 bases at J, with 13 bases between. The CDR3 sequence is 14 residues long. The germline gives CDR1 SGHRS, CDR2 YFSETQ. DNA of the CDR3: TGCGCCAGCAGCTGGGGCCCCGGGGGCACTGAAGCTTTCTTT. Amino acids: CASSWGPGGTEAFF.

The gene calls are TRBV7-3 and TRBJ2-2; weak D call: TRBD1 (6 bases). This CDR3 is 14 amino acids long. Germline V gives CDR1 SGHTA, CDR2 FQGTGA. V was cut by 2 bases and J by 9 bases, with 13 bases left in between. The CDR3 loop is CASSLQGFGRELFF. The CDR3 DNA follows: TGTGCCAGCAGCTTACAGGGGTTCGGCCGGGAGCTGTTTTTT.

The chain couples TRBV6-1 to TRBJ1-6; D might be TRBD1 (5 bases). The CDR3 length is 17 residues. V was trimmed by 3 bases and J by 7 bases, leaving 19 bases between them. Germline V CDR1 and CDR2: MNHNS, SASEGT. The CDR3 sequence: CASSDGHLVLGNSPLHF. Here the CDR3 DNA reads TGTGCCAGCAGTGACGGACACTTGGTCCTGGGGAATTCACCCCTCCACTTT.

V is TRBV6-5 and J is TRBJ2-1, with 9 bases matching TRBD2. This CDR3 has 15 residues. Germline V gives CDR1 MNHEY, CDR2 SVGAGI. The J segment lost 1 base and the V segment lost 6 bases, leaving 4 bases of the junction unmatched. This CDR3 reads CASSRSGRSYNEQFF. CDR3 sequence (DNA): TGTGCCAGCAGCAGAAGCGGGAGGTCCTACAATGAGCAGTTCTTC.

The rearrangement links TRBV3-1 (or the pseudogene TRBV3-2) to TRBJ2-7; 9 bases are a match to TRBD1. The germline V gene encodes CDR1 LGHDT and CDR2 YNNKEL (reference sequence). The CDR3 length is 14 residues. V shed 8 bases and J 3 bases; nucleotides not matched to a gene: 8. This chain's CDR3 is CASSSTGGNYEQYF. DNA for the CDR3: TGTGCCAGCTCCTCGACAGGGGGGAACTACGAGCAGTACTTC.

This clone was counted a few times. V usage is TRBV5-1 and J usage is TRBJ2-3; D is perhaps TRBD1 (5 bases). Trimming removed 3 bases from V and 3 bases from J, with 11 bases in between. The CDR3 has 14 amino acids. Germline CDR1 is SGHRS and CDR2 is YFSETQ. CDR3 nucleotides: TGCGCCAGCAGCTCGGCAGGGAAGACAGATACGCAGTATTTT. This gives the protein CASSSAGKTDTQYF.

This clone was seen more than once but under ten times. The chain couples TRBV6-1 to TRBJ2-2, with D possibly matching TRBD2 (6 bases). Per the germline V gene, CDR1 is MNHNS and CDR2 is SASEGT. V was cut by 2 bases and J by 4 bases, with 17 bases left in between. The CDR3 is 17 amino acids. CDR3 in amino acids: CASSEIRTTLSTGELFF. The CDR3 nucleotides are TGTGCCAGCAGTGAAATTCGGACTACCCTAAGCACCGGGGAGCTGTTTTTT.

This chain links TRBV7-9 with TRBJ1-1; D is uncertain. Trimming cost V 5 bases and J 3 bases, with 10 bases left between them. The CDR3 is 13 residues long. CDR1 SEHNR and CDR2 FQNEAQ come from the germline V gene (reference sequence). The chain's CDR3 is CASSIKRDTEAFF. CDR3 in DNA: TGTGCCAGCAGCATAAAGCGGGACACTGAAGCTTTCTTT.

The rearrangement joins TRBV27 to TRBJ2-7; D tentatively fits TRBD1 or TRBD2 (5 bases each). Germline lookup yields CDR1 MNHEY and CDR2 SMNVEV (reference sequence). This CDR3 contains 13 residues. Trimming took 8 bases from V and 4 from J, leaving 15 bases between them. The CDR3 here is CASGTVNVYEQYF. CDR3 nucleotide sequence: TGTGCCAGCGGGACCGTGAACGTTTACGAGCAGTACTTC.

The chain recombines TRBV19 with TRBJ1-4, with 7 bases fitting TRBD1. CDR3 size: 16 residues. Trimming at V came to 8 bases and at J to 7 bases, leaving 16 bases not matched to a gene. The germline V gene has CDR1 LNHDA and CDR2 SQIVND (reference sequence). CDR3 sequence: CASQKQETGYGEKLFF. CDR3 coding DNA: TGTGCCAGTCAAAAACAGGAGACAGGGTATGGTGAAAAACTGTTTTTT.

CDR3 coding DNA: TGTGCCAGCAGCCCTAGACAGCGGGACAGGGGAAATGGCTACACCTTC. Translating it yields CASSPRQRDRGNGYTF. V gene TRBV9 combines with J gene TRBJ1-2; 10 nucleotides align to TRBD1. This CDR3 contains 16 residues. The germline CDR1 and CDR2 sequences are SGDLS and YYNGEE. V lost 4 bases and J lost 6; bases outside the gene matches: 12. The variable domain in full, with the rest retrieved from reference TRBV9 and TRBJ1-2, is DSGVTQTPKHLITATGQRVTLRCSPRSGDLSVYWYQQSLDQGLQFLIQYYNGEERAKGNILERFSAQQFPDLHSELNLSSLELGDSALYFCASSPRQRDRGNGYTFGSGTRLTVV.

This chain uses TRBV18 with TRBJ1-2, with D perhaps TRBD1 (5 bases). V gave up 5 bases and J gave up 6 bases, with 16 bases separating them. Germline CDR1 is KGHSH and CDR2 is LQKENI. This CDR3 spans 14 amino acids. CDR3 sequence reads: CASSDRQGLDGYTF. CDR3 in DNA: TGTGCCAGCTCAGACAGACAAGGCCTGGATGGCTACACCTTC.

The rearrangement links TRBV4-1 to TRBJ1-1, with D perhaps TRBD1 (5 bases). The CDR3 is 16 amino acids. Germline assignment: CDR1 MGHRA and CDR2 YSYEKL. Trimming stripped 1 base from V and 3 bases from J, with 15 bases between. This CDR3 is CASSQGKGRGDTEAFF. CDR3 sequence (DNA): TGCGCCAGCAGCCAAGGTAAAGGTCGGGGGGACACTGAAGCTTTCTTT.